A few counts support the clone carrying this T cell receptor (beta chain). Germline CDR1 reads SEHNR; CDR2 reads FQNEAQ (reference sequence). V was pared by 3 bases and J by 3 bases, with 8 bases between. This CDR3 comprises 13 residues. The data were taken from a study of Graves' ophthalmopathy and Graves' hyperthyroidism. Across the study: Sampling took place at initial diagnosis, with peripheral blood obtained before any treatment.

Amplification of TCR beta CDR3 regions used RNA transcripts. An initial RT-PCR round employing HTBI primers preceded a second-round multiplex PCR. TCRdb analysed the multiplex PCR reads with MiXCR anew, one entry per CDR3 protein. The sample includes about 240,000 distinct CDR3 sequences, approximately 42% seen only once; the top ten take around half. The gene calls are TRBV7-9 and TRBJ2-5; D gene uncertain. This TCR came from an adult man with Graves' ophthalmopathy. What was sequenced was peripheral blood. The CDR3 region has the DNA TGTGCCAGCAGCTTGGGCTTTAAAGAGACCCAGTACTTC. It encodes CASSLGFKETQYF.